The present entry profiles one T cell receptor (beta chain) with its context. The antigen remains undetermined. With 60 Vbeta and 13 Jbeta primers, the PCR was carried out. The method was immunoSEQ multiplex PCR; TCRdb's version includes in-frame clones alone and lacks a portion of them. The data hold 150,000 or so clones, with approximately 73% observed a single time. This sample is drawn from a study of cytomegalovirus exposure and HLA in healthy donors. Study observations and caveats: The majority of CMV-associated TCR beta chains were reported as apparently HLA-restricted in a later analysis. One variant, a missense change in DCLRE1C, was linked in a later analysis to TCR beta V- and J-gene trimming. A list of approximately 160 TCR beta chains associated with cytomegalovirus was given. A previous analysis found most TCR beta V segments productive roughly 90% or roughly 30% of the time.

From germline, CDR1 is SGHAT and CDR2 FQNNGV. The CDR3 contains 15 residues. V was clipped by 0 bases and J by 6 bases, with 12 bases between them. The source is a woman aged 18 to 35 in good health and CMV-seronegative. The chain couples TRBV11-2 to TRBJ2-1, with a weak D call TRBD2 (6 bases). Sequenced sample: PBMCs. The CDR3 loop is CASSLEPTSSNEQFF. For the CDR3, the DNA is TGTGCCAGCAGCTTAGAGCCGACTAGTTCCAATGAGCAGTTCTTC. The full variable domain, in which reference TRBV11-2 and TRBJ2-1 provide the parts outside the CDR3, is EAGVAQSPRYKIIEKRQSVAFWCNPISGHATLYWYQQILGQGPKLLIQFQNNGVVDDSQLPKDRFSAERLKGVDSTLKIQPAKLEDSAVYLCASSLEPTSSNEQFFGPGTRLTVL.